This TCR beta chain is from a study of human CD4 T cells and Enterobacteriaceae. The method was immunoSEQ multiplex PCR; TCRdb's version includes in-frame clones alone and lacks a portion of them. Of 27,000 or so clones in the sample, 70% to 85% were seen once. The memory gate held CD4+ cells that were not CD45RA+CCR7+CD95- naive cells, over 95% pure. Healthy donors' blood was sourced from blood donation centers in Switzerland. V lost 8 bases, J lost 6 bases, and 12 bases stayed unmatched. The CDR3 runs to 15 residues. The germline CDR1 and CDR2 sequences are SGHTA and FQGNSA. This rearrangement joins TRBV7-2 to TRBJ2-1; TRBD2 agrees at 8 bases. The receptor's source is a human donor in good health. Material: memory CD4+ T cells from blood. DNA for the CDR3: TGTGCCAGCTCGTCAAGCGGGAGTAGGGGCAATGAGCAGTTCTTC. Amino acid sequence: CASSSSGSRGNEQFF.